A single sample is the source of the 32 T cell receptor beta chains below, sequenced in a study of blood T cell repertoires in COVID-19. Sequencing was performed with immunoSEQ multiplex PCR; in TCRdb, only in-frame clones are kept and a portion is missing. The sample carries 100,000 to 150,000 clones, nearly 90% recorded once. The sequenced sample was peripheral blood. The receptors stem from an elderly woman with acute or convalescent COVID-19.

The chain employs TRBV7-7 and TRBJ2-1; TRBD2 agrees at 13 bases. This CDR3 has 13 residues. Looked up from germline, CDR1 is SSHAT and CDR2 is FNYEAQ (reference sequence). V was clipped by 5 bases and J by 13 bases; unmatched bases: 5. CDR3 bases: TGTGCCAGCAGCCCCGGGACTAGCGGGGTTCAGTTCTTC. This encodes CASSPGTSGVQFF.

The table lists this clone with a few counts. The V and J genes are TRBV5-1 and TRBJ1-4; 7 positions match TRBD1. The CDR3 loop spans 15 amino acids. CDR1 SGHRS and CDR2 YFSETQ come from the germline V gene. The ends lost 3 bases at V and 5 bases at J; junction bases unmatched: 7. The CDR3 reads CASSSQQGSNEKLFF. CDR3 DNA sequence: TGCGCCAGCAGCTCACAACAGGGGTCGAATGAAAAACTGTTTTTT.

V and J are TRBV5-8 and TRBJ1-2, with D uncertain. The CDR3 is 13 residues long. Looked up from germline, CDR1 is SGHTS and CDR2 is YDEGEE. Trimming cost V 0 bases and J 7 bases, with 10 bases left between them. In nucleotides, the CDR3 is TGTGCCAGCAGCTTGGCCTATGGGCCTGGCTACACCTTC. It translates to CASSLAYGPGYTF.

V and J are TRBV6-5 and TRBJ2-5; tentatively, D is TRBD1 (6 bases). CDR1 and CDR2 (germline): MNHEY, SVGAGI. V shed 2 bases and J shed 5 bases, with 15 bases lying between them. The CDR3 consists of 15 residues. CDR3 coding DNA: TGTGCCAGCAGTTACGGTCTTTCAGGGGTTGAGACCCAGTACTTC. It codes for CASSYGLSGVETQYF.

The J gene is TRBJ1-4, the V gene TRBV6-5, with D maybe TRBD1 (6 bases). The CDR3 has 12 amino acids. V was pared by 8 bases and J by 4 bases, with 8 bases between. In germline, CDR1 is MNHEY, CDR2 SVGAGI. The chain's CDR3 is CASRDNNEKLFF. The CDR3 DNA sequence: TGTGCCAGCCGGGACAATAATGAAAAACTGTTTTTT.

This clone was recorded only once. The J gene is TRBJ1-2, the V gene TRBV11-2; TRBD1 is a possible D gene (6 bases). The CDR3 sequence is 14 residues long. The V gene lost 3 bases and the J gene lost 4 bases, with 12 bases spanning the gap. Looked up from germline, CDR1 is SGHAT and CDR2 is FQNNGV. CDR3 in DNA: TGTGCCAGCAGCTTCCCGGTGACAGGCTATGGCTACACCTTC. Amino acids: CASSFPVTGYGYTF. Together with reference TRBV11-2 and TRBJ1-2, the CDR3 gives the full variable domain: EAGVAQSPRYKIIEKRQSVAFWCNPISGHATLYWYQQILGQGPKLLIQFQNNGVVDDSQLPKDRFSAERLKGVDSTLKIQPAKLEDSAVYLCASSFPVTGYGYTFGSGTRLTVV.

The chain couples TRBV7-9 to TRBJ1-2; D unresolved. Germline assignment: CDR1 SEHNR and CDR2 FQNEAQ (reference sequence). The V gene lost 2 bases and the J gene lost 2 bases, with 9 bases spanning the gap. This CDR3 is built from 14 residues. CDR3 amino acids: CASSLSSGNYGYTF. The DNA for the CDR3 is TGTGCCAGCAGCTTATCGTCCGGGAACTATGGCTACACCTTC.

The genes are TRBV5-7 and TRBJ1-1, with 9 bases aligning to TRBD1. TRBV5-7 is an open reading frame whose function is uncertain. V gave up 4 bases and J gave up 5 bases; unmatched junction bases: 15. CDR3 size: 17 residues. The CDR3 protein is CASSLRDRAGRKTEAFF. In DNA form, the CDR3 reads TGTGCCAGCAGCCTCCGGGACAGGGCGGGAAGGAAGACTGAAGCTTTCTTT.

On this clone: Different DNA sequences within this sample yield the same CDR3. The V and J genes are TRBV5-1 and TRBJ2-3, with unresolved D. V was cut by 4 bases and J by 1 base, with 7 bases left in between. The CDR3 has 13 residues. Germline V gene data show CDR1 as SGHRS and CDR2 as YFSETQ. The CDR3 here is CASSLEGTDTQYF. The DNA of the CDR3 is TGCGCCAGCAGCCTAGAGGGCACAGATACGCAGTATTTT.

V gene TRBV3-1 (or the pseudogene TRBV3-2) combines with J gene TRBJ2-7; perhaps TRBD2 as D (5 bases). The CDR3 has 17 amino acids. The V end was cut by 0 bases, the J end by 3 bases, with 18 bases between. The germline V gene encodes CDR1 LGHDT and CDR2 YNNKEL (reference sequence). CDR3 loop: CASSQDRFGRTDYEQYF. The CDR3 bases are TGTGCCAGCAGCCAAGATAGGTTTGGCCGGACTGACTACGAGCAGTACTTC.

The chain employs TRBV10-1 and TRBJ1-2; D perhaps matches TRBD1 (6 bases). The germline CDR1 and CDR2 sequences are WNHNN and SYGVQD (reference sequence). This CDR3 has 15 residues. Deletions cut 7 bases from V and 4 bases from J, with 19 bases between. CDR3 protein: CASMGGGPNPYGYTF. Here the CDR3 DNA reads TGCGCCAGCATGGGGGGGGGCCCGAACCCCTATGGCTACACCTTC.

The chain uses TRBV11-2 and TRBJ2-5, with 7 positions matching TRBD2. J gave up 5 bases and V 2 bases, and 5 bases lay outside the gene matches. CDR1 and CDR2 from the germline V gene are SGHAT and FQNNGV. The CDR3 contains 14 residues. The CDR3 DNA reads TGTGCCAGCAGCTTAAGACTAGCAAGCGAGACCCAGTACTTC. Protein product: CASSLRLASETQYF.

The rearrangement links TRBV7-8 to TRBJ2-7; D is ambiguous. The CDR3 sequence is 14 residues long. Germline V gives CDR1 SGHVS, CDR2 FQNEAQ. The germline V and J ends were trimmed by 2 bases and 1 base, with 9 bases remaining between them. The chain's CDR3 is CASSLYERSYEQYF. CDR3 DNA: TGTGCCAGCAGCTTATATGAGCGATCCTACGAGCAGTACTTC.

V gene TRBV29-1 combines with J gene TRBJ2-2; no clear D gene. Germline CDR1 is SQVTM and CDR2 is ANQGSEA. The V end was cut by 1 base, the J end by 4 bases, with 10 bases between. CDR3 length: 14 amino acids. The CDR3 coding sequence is TGCAGCGTTGAAGTGCAGGTTGGCACCGGGGAGCTGTTTTTT. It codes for CSVEVQVGTGELFF.

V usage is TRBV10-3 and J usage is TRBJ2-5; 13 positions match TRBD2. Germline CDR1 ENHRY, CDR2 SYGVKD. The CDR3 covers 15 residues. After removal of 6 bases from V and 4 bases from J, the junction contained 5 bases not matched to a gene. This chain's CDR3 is CAISTTSGRRETQYF. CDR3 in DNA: TGTGCCATCAGCACGACTAGCGGGAGGAGAGAGACCCAGTACTTC.

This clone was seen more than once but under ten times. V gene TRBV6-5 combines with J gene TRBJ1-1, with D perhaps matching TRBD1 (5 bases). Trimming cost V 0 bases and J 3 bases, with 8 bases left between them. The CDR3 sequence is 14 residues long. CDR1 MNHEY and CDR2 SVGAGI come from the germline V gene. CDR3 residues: CASSYSFRDTEAFF. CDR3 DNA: TGTGCCAGCAGTTACTCGTTCAGGGACACTGAAGCTTTCTTT.

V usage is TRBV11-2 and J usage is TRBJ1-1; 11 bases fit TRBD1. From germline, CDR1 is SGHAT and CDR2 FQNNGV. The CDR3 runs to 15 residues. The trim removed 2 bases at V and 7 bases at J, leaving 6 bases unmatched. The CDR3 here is CASSLQDRGRGEAFF. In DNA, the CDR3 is TGTGCCAGCAGCTTACAGGACAGGGGGCGCGGTGAAGCTTTCTTT.

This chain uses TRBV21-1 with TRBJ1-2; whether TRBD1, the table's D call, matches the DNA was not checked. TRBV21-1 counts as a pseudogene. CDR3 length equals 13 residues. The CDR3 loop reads CASRDRADYGYTF. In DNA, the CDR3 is TGTGCCAGCAGGGACAGGGCGGACTATGGCTACACCTTC.

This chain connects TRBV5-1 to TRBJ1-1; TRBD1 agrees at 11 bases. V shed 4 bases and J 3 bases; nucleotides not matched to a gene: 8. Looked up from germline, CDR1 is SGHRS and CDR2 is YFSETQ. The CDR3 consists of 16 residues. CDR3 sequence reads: CASSLGQGAVDTEAFF. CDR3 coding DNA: TGCGCCAGCAGCCTTGGACAGGGGGCTGTGGACACTGAAGCTTTCTTT.

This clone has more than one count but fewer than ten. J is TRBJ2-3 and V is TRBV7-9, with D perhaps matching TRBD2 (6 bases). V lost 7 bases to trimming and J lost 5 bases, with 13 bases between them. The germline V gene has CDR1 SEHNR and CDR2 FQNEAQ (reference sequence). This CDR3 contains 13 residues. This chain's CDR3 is CASTKQAGDTQYF. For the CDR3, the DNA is TGTGCCAGCACCAAACAAGCGGGAGATACGCAGTATTTT.

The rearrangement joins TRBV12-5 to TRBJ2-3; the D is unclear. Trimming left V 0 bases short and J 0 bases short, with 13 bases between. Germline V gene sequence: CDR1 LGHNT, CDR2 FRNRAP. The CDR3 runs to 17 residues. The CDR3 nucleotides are TGTGCTAGTGGTTTGGTACTCGGTATCTCTAGCACAGATACGCAGTATTTT. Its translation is CASGLVLGISSTDTQYF.

This CDR3 reads CALGGREVVRAFF. CDR3 bases: TGTGCACTAGGGGGGCGGGAGGTGGTTAGAGCTTTCTTT. V gene TRBV9 combines with J gene TRBJ1-1, with D perhaps matching TRBD1 (6 bases). Germline values: CDR1 SGDLS, CDR2 YYNGEE. CDR3 length equals 13 residues.

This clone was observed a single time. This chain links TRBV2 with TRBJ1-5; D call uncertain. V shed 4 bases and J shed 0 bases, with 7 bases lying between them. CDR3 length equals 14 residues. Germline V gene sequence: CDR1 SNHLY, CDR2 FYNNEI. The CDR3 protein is CASSAVNSNQPQHF. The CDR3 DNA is TGTGCCAGCAGTGCCGTAAATAGCAATCAGCCCCAGCATTTT.

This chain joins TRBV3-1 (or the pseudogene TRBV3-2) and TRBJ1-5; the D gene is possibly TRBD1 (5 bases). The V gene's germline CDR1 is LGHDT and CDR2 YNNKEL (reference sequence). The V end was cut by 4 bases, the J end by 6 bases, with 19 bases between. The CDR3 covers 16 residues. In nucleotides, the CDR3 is TGTGCCAGCAGCCGAATTTTCCAGGGAAAAGGTCAGCCCCAGCATTTT. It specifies CASSRIFQGKGQPQHF.

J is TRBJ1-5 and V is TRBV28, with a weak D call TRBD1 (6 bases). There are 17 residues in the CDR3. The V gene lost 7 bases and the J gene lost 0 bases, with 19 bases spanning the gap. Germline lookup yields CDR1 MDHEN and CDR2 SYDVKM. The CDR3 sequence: CASTAGDTSYSNQPQHF. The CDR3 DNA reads TGTGCCAGCACCGCGGGGGACACCTCTTATAGCAATCAGCCCCAGCATTTT. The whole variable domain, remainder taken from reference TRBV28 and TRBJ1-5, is DVKVTQSSRYLVKRTGEKVFLECVQDMDHENMFWYRQDPGLGLRLIYFSYDVKMKEKGDIPEGYSVSREKKERFSLILESASTNQTSMYLCASTAGDTSYSNQPQHFGDGTRLSIL.

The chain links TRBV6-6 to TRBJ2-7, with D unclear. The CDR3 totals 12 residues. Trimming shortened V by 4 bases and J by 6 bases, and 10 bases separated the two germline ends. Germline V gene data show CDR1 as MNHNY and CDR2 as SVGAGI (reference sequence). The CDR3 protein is CASSSSAFEQYF. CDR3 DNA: TGTGCCAGCAGTTCGAGCGCTTTCGAGCAGTACTTC.

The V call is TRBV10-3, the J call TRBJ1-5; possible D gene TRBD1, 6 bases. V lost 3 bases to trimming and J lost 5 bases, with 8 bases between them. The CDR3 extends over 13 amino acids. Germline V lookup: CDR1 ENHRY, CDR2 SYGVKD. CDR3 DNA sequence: TGTGCCATCAGTGATGGGGGCGATCAGCCCCAGCATTTT. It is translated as CAISDGGDQPQHF.

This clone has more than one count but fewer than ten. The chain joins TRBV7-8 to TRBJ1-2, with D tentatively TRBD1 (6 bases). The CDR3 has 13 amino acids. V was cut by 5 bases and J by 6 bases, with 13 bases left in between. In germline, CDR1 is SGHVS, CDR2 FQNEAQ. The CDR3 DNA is TGTGCCAGCAGCCAACAGGGTCTGGATGGCTACACCTTC. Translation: CASSQQGLDGYTF.

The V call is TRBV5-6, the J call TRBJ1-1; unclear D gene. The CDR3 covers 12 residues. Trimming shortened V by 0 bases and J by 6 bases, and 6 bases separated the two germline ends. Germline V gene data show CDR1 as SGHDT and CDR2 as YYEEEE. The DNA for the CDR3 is TGTGCCAGCAGCTTGGTATCTTCTGAAGCTTTCTTT. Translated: CASSLVSSEAFF.

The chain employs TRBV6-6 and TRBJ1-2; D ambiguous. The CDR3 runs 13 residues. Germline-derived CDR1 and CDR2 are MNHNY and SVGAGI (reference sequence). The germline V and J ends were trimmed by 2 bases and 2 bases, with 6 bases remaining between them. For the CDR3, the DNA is TGTGCCAGCAGTTACGAGGGAAACTATGGCTACACCTTC. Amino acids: CASSYEGNYGYTF.

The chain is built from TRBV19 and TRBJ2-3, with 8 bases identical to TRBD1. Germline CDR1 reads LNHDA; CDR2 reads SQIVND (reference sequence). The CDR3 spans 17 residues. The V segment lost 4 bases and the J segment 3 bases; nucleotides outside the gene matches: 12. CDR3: CASSTPRRGPSTDTQYF. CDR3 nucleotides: TGTGCCAGTAGTACCCCCCGCAGGGGGCCGAGTACAGATACGCAGTATTTT. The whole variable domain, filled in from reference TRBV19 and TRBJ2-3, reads DGGITQSPKYLFRKEGQNVTLSCEQNLNHDAMYWYRQDPGQGLRLIYYSQIVNDFQKGDIAEGYSVSREKKESFPLTVTSAQKNPTAFYLCASSTPRRGPSTDTQYFGPGTRLTVL.

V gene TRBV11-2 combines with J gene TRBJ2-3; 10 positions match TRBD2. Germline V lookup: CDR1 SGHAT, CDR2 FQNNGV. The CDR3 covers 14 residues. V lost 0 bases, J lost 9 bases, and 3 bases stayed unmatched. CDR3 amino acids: CASSLEVSGRTQYF. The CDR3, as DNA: TGTGCCAGCAGCTTAGAAGTTAGCGGGAGGACGCAGTATTTT.